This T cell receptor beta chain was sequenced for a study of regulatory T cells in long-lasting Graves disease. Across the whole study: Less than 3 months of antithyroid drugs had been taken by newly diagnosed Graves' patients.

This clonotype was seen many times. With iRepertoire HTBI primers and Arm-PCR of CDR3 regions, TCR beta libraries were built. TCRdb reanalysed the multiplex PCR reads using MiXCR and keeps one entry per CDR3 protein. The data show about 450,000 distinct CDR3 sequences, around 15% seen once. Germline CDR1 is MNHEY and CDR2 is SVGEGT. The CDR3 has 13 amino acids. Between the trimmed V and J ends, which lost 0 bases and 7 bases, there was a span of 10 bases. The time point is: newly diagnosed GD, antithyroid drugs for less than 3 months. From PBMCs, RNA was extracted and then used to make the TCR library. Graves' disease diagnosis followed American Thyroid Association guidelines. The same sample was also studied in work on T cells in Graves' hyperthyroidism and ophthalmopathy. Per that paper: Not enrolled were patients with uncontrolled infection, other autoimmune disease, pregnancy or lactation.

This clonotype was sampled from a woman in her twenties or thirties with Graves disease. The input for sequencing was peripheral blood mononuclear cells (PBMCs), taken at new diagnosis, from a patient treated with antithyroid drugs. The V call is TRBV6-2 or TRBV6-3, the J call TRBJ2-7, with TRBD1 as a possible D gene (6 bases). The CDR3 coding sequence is TGTGCCAGCAGTTACTCGTGGGGGCAGGAGCAGTACTTC. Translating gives CASSYSWGQEQYF.